The rows below give T cell receptor beta chains drawn from one sample of a study of T-cell reconstitution after alpha-beta-depleted transplantation in children. TCRdb re-analysed the PCR reads in MiXCR, keeping a single row per CDR3 protein. This table has about 640,000 distinct CDR3 sequences, around 16% appearing once. The sample was PBMCs from the stem cell graft donor, taken from the stem cell graft. Source of these receptors: a human donor who donated a stem cell graft to a child with acute myeloid leukemia. Each CDR3 is given with its conserved first and last residue.

v_call	j_call	cdr3_aa
TRBV12-3/TRBV12-4	TRBJ1-1	CASSSDGGGYTEAFF
TRBV7-9	TRBJ2-2	CASSLIPPNTGELFF
TRBV9	TRBJ2-7	CASSPGAGPYEQYF
TRBV6-2/TRBV6-3	TRBJ2-4	CASTRTSGGNIQYF
TRBV9	TRBJ1-4	CASSVATEPNEKLFF
TRBV24-1	TRBJ1-2	CATSDPDRADYGYTF
TRBV6-1	TRBJ1-5	CASSDTGTAYQPQHF
TRBV7-9	TRBJ1-2	CASSSLWGYTF
TRBV15	TRBJ2-3	CATSRDRWGSSTDTQYF
TRBV20-1	TRBJ2-5	CSARGQGARETQYF
TRBV12-3/TRBV12-4	TRBJ2-2	CASSLVLASGTGELFF
TRBV7-2	TRBJ1-1	CASSGRIGGTEAFF
TRBV29-1	TRBJ1-1	CSIKTGVDTEAFF
TRBV15	TRBJ2-1	CATSRDPAGGGYEQFF
TRBV7-6	TRBJ2-3	CASSRTGLSTDTQYF
TRBV4-3	TRBJ1-6	CASSRGFNSPLHF
TRBV5-6	TRBJ2-2	CASSLYGSTGELFF
TRBV7-9	TRBJ2-7	CASAPGAAYEQYF
TRBV20-1	TRBJ2-4	CSASRVPKNIQYF
TRBV5-1	TRBJ2-5	CASSLTGSGETQYF
TRBV5-6	TRBJ1-3	CASSPQEGSGNTIYF
TRBV7-9	TRBJ1-5	CASSSGGYNQPQHF
TRBV9	TRBJ2-5	CASSSAGGTPVETQYF
TRBV25-1	TRBJ1-1	CASKGRLRTEAFF
TRBV10-3	TRBJ2-5	CAISESAGGETQYF
TRBV12-3/TRBV12-4	TRBJ2-3	CASSPPGLAGGYGSTDTQYF
TRBV12-3/TRBV12-4	TRBJ2-5	CASRGQGDETQYF
TRBV20-1	TRBJ1-4	CSARDPAKKLFF
TRBV6-1	TRBJ1-6	CASRRTVLYSPLHF
TRBV20-1	TRBJ1-5	CSASVRGKQPQHF
TRBV10-3	TRBJ2-7	CAISALTGVSGGASYEQYF
TRBV6-2/TRBV6-3	TRBJ2-7	CASSFVRGRSYEQYF
TRBV9	TRBJ2-5	CASSPNPTETQYF
TRBV24-1	TRBJ2-5	CATSDRGSQETQYF
TRBV28	TRBJ1-1	CASSLKGKRTITEAFF
TRBV20-1	TRBJ2-1	CNAELGSSFPELFF
TRBV11-3	TRBJ1-1	CASSLEPGADTEAFF